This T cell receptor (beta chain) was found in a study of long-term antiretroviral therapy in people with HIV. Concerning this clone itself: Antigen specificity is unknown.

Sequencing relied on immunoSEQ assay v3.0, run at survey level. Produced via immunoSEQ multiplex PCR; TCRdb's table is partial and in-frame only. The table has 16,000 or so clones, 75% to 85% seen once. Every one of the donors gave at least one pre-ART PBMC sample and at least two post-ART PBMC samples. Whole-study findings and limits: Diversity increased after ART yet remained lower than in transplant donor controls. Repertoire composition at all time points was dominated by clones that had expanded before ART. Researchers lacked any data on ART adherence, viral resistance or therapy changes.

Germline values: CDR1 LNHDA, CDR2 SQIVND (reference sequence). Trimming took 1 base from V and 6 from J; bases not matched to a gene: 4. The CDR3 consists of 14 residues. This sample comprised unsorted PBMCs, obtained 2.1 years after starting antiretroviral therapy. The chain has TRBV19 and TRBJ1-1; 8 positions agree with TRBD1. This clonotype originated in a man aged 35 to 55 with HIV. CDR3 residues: CASSIGTGKAEAFF. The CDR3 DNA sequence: TGTGCCAGTAGTATAGGGACAGGGAAGGCTGAAGCTTTCTTT.